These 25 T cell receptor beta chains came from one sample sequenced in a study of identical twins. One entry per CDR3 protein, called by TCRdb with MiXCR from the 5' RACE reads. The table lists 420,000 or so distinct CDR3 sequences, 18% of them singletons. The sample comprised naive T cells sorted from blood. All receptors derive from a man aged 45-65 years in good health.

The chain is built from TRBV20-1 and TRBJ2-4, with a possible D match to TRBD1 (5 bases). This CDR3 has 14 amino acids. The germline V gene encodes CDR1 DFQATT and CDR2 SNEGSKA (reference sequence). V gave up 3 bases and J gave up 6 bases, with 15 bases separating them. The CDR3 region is CSARTAGQGNIQYF. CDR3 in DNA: TGCAGTGCTAGGACAGCAGGTCAGGGAAACATTCAGTACTTC.

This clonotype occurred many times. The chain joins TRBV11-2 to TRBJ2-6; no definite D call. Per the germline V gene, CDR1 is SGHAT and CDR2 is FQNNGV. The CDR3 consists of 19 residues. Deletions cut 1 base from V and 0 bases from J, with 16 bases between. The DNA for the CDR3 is TGTGCCAGCAGCTTAGGTGTTCAGAGTTTAAGCTCTGGGGCCAACGTCCTGACTTTC. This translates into CASSLGVQSLSSGANVLTF.

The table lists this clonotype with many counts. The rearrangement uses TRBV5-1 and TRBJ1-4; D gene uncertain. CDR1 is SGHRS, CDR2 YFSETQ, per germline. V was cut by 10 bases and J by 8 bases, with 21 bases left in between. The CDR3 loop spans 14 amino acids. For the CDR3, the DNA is TGCGCCCCCCAAAGGATGGTGTGTCGGGAAAAACTGTTTTTT. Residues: CAPQRMVCREKLFF.

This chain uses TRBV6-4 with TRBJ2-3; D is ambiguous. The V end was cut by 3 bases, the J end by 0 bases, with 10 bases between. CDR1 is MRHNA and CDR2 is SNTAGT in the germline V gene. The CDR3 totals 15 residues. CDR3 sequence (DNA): TGTGCCAGCAGTGAAGGGCGGTTTAGCACAGATACGCAGTATTTT. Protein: CASSEGRFSTDTQYF.

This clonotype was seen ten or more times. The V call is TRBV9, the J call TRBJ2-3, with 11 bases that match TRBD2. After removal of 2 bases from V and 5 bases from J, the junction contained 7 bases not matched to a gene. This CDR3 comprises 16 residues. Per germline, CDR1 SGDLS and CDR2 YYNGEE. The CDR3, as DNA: TGTGCCAGCAGCGTTCTTAGCGGGGGGGCCTTAGATACGCAGTATTTT. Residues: CASSVLSGGALDTQYF.

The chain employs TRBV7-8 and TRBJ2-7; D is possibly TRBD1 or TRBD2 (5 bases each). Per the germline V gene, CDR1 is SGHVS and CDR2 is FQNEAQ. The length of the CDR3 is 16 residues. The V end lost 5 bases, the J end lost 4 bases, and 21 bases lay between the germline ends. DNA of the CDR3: TGTGCCAGCAGCCAGGTGGGGGTGCCCCCGAATTACGAGCAGTACTTC. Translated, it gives CASSQVGVPPNYEQYF.

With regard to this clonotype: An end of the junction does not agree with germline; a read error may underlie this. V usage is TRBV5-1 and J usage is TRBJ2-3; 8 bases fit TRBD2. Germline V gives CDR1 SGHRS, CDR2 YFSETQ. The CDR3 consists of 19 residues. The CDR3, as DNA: TGCCCCAGCAGCTTGTGGCGGTTAGCGGGGATTACTAGCACAGATACGCAGTATTTT. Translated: CPSSLWRLAGITSTDTQYF.

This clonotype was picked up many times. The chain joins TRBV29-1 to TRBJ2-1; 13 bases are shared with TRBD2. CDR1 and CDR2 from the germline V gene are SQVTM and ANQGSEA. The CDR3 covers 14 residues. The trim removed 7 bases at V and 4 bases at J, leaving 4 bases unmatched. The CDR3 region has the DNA TGCAGCGCCCTGGGACTAGCGGGGTACAATGAGCAGTTCTTC. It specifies CSALGLAGYNEQFF.

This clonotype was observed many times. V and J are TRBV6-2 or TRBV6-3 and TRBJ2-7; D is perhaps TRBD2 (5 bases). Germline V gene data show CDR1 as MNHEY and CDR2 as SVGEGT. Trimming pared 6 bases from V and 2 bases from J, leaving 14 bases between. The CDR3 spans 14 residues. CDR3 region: CASRPGSGAYEQYF. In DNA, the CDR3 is TGTGCCAGCAGGCCTGGCAGCGGAGCCTACGAGCAGTACTTC.

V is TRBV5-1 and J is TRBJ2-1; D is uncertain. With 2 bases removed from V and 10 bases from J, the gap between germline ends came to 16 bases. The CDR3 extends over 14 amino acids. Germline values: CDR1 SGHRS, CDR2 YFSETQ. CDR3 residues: CASSLLNTRLEQFF. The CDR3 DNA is TGCGCCAGCAGCTTACTGAACACTCGCCTGGAGCAGTTCTTC.

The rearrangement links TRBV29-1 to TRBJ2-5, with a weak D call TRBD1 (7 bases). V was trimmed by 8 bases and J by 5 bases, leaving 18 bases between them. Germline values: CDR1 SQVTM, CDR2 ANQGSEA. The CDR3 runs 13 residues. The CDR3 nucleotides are TGCAGCCACGGGGGCGGGACAGCGGAGACCCAGTACTTC. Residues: CSHGGGTAETQYF.

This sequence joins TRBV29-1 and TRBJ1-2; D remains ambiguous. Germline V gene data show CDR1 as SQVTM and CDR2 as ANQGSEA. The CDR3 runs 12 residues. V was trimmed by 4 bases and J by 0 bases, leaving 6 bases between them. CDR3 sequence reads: CSVVPSNYGYTF. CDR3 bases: TGCAGCGTTGTCCCATCTAACTATGGCTACACCTTC.

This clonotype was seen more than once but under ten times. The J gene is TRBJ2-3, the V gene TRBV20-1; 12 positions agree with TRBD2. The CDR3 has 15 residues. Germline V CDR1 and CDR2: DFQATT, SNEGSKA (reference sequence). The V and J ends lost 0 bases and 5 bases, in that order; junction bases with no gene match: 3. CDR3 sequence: CSAREEGLAGDTQYF. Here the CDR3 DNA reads TGCAGTGCTAGAGAAGAGGGACTAGCGGGAGATACGCAGTATTTT.

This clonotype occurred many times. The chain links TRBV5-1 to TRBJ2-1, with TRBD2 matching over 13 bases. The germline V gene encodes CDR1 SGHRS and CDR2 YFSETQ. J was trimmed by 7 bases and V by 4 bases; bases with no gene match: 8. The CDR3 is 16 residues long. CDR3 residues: CASSQETTSGRNEQFF. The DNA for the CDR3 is TGCGCCAGCAGCCAAGAAACGACTAGCGGGAGGAATGAGCAGTTCTTC.

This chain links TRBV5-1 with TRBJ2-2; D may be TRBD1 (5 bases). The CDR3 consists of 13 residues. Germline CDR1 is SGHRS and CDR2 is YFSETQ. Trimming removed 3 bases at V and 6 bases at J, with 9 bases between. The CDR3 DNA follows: TGCGCCAGCAGCTCGACAGAGTCCGGGGAGCTGTTTTTT. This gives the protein CASSSTESGELFF.

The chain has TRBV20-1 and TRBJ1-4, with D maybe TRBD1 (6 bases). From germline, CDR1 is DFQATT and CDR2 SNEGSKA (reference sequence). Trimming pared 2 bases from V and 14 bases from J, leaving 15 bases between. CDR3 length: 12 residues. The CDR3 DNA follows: TGCAGTGCTAGACCGAACAGGGACTGGCTGTTTTTT. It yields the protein CSARPNRDWLFF.

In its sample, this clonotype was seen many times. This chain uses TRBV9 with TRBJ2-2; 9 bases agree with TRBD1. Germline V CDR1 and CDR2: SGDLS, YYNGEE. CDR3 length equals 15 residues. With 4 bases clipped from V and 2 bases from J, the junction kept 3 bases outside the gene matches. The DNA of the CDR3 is TGTGCCAGCAGCAGTACAGGGGGCAACACCGGGGAGCTGTTTTTT. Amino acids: CASSSTGGNTGELFF.

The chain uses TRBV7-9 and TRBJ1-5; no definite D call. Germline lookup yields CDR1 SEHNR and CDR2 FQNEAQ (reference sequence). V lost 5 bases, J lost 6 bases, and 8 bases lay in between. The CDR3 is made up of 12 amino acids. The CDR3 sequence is CASSDGRQPQHF. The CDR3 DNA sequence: TGTGCCAGCAGCGACGGGCGTCAGCCCCAGCATTTT.

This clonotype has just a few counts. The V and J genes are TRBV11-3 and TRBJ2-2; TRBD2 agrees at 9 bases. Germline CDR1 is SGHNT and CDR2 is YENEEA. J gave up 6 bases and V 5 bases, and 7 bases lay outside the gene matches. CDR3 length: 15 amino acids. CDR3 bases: TGTGCCAGCAGCGGGCGGGGGGGTCCAGCCGGGGAGCTGTTTTTT. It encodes CASSGRGGPAGELFF.

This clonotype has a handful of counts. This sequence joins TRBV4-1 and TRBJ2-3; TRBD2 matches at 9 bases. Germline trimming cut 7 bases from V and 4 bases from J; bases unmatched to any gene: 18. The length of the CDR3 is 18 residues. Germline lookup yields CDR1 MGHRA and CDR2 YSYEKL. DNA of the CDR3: TGCGCCAGCACGCCAAGACCCTATCTTGAGCGGGGGGCAGATACGCAGTATTTT. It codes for CASTPRPYLERGADTQYF.

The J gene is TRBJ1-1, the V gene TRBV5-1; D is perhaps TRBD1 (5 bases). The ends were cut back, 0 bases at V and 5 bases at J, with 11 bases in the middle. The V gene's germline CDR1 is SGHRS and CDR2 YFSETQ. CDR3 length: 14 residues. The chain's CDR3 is CASSLADGGTEAFF. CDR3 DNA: TGCGCCAGCAGCTTGGCCGACGGGGGAACTGAAGCTTTCTTT. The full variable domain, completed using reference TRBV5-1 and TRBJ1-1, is KAGVTQTPRYLIKTRGQQVTLSCSPISGHRSVSWYQQTPGQGLQFLFEYFSETQRNKGNFPGRFSGRQFSNSRSEMNVSTLELGDSALYLCASSLADGGTEAFFGQGTRLTVV.

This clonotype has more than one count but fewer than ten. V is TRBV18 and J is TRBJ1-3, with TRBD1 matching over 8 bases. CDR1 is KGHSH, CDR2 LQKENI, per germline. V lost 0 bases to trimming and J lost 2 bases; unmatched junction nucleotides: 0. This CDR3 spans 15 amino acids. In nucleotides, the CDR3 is TGTGCCAGCTCACCACCGGACAGGGCTGGAAACACCATATATTTT. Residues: CASSPPDRAGNTIYF.

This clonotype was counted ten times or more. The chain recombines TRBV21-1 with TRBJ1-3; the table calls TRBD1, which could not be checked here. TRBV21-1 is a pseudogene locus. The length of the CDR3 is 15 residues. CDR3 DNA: TGTGCCAGCAGCCCCCGGGACAATACTGGAAACACCATATATTTT. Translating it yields CASSPRDNTGNTIYF.

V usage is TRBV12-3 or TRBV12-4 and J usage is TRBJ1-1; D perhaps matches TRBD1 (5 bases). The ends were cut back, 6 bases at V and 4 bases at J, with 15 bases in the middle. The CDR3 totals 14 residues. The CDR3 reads CASRPLGDGTEAFF. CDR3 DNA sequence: TGTGCCAGCAGGCCATTAGGGGACGGCACTGAAGCTTTCTTT.

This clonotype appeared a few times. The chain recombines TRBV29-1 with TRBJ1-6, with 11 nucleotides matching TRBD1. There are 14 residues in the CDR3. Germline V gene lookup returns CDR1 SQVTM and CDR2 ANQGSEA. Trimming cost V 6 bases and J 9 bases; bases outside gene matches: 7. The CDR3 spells CSVRGQGATSPLHF. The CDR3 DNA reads TGCAGCGTGAGAGGACAGGGGGCTACTTCACCCCTCCACTTT.